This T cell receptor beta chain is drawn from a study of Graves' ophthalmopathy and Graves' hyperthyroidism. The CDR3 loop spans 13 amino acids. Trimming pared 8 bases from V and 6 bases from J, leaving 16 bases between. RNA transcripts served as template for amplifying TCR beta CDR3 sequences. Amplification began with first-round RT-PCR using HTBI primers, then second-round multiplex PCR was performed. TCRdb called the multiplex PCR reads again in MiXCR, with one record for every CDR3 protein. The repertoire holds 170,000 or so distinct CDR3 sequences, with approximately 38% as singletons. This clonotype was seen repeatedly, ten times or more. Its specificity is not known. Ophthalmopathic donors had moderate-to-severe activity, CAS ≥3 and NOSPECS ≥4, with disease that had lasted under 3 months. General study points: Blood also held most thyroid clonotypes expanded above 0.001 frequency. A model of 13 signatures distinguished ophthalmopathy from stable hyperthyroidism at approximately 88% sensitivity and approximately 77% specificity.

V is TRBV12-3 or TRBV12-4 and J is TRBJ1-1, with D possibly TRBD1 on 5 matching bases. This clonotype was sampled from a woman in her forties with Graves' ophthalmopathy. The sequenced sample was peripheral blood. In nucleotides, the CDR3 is TGTGCCAGCGCTCGGGACCCTGTATCTGAAGCTTTCTTT. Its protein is CASARDPVSEAFF.